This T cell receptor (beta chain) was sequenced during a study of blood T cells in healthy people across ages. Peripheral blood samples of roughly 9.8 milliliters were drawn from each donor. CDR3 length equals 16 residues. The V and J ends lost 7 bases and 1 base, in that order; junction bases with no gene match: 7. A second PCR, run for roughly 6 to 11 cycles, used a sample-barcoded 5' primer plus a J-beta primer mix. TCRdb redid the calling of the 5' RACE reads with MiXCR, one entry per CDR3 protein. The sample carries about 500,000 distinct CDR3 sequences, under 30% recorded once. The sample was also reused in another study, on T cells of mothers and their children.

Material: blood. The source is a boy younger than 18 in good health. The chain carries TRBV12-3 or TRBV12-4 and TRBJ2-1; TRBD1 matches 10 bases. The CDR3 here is CASNSPGQGSYNEQFF. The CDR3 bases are TGTGCCAGCAATTCCCCGGGACAGGGGTCCTACAATGAGCAGTTCTTC.